The T cell receptor beta chain under discussion was sequenced for a study of a mutant IDH1 vaccine in newly diagnosed glioma. Study summary: Vaccination was launched 4-6 weeks after radiotherapy alone, or with temozolomide cycles. The therapy given earlier, which was standard therapy, consisted of radiotherapy, temozolomide, or both, and most of the patients received both. Study observations and caveats: Any relationship between pseudoprogression and changes in top peripheral T cell clonotypes seemed absent. Patients mounted vaccine-induced immune responses in almost 95% of cases.

The method was immunoSEQ multiplex PCR; TCRdb's version includes in-frame clones alone and lacks a portion of them. The sample lists 9,500 to 12,000 clones; around 86% were seen once. CDR3 length: 17 residues. Germline CDR1 and CDR2: LNHNV and YYDKDF (reference sequence). The V gene end was trimmed by 2 bases and the J gene end by 7 bases; junction bases not matched to a gene: 5. This clone appeared a single time. Its antigen is as yet unknown. The time point: week 5, during vaccination. Vaccination comprised doses that each held 300 ug of mutant IDH1 20-mer peptide, plus topical imiquimod. The sample in question was PBMCs, obtained from a glioma patient whose treatment included an IDH1 peptide vaccine. This chain links TRBV15 with TRBJ2-2; 15 bases match TRBD2. This sequence originates from a woman between 40 and 50 years old with glioma. Some clones in this sample may be carry-over from other donors' samples. CDR3 sequence: CATSRSEGLAGGGELFF. The CDR3 bases are TGTGCCACCAGCAGATCAGAGGGACTAGCGGGGGGCGGGGAGCTGTTTTTT.